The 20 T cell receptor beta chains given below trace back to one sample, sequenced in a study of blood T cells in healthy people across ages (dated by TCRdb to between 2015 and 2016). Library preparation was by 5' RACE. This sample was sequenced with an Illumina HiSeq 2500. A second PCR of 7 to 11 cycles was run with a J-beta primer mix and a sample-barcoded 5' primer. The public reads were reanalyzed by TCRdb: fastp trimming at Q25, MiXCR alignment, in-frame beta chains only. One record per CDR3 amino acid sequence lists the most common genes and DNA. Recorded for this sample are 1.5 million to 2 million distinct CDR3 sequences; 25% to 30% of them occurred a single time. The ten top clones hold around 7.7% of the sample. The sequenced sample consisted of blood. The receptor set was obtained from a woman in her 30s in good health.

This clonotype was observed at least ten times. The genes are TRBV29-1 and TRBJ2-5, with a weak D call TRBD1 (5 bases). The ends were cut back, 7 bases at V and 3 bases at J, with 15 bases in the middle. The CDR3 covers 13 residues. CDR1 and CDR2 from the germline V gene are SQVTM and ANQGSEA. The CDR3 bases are TGCAGCGCCCCGTCAGGGAATAAAGAGACCCAGTACTTC. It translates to CSAPSGNKETQYF.

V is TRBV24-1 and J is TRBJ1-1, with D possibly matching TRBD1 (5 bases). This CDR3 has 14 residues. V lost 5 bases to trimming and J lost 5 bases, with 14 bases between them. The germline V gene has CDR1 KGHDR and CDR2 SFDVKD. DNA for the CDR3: TGTGCCACCAGTGCCCCAGGGCCAAGTACTGAAGCTTTCTTT. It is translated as CATSAPGPSTEAFF.

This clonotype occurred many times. The CDR3 is CASSQVTGDGYTF. DNA for the CDR3: TGTGCCAGCAGCCAAGTCACCGGGGACGGCTACACCTTC. The chain employs TRBV3-1 and TRBJ1-2, with D possibly being TRBD1 (5 bases). From germline, CDR1 is LGHDT and CDR2 YNNKEL (reference sequence). The CDR3 length is 13 residues. V lost 1 base and J 8 bases, leaving 11 bases between the germline ends.

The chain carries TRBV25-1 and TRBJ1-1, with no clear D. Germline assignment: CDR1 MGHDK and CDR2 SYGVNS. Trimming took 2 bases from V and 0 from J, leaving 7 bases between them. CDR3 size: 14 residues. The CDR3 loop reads CASSEGYMNTEAFF. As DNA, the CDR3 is TGTGCCAGCAGTGAAGGTTACATGAACACTGAAGCTTTCTTT.

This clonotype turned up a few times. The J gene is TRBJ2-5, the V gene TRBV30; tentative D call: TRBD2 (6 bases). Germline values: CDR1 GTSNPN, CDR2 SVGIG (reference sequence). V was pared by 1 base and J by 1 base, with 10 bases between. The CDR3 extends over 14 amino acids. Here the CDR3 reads CAWSETGGQETQYF. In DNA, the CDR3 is TGTGCCTGGAGTGAGACCGGGGGCCAAGAGACCCAGTACTTC.

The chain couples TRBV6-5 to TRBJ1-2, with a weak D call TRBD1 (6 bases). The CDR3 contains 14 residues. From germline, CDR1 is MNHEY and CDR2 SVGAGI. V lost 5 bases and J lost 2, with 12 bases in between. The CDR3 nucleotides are TGTGCCAGCAGTAGGGGGGGGTTAAACTATGGCTACACCTTC. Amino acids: CASSRGGLNYGYTF.

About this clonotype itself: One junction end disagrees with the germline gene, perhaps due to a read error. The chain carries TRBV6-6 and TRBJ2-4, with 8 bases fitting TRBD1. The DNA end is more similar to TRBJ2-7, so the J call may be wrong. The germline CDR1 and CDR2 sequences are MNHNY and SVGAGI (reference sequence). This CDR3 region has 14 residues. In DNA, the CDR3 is TGTGTCAGCAGTTACCCTGACAGGGGTAGCGAGCAGTACTTC. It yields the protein CVSSYPDRGSEQYF.

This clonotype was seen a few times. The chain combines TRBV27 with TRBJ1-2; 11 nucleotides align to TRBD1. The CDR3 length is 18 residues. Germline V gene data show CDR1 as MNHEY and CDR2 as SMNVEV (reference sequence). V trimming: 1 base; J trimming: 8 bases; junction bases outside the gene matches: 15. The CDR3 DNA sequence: TGTGCCAGCAGTTTATTTGGGACAGGGGGGCCATCTACAGGGGGCTACACCTTC. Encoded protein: CASSLFGTGGPSTGGYTF.

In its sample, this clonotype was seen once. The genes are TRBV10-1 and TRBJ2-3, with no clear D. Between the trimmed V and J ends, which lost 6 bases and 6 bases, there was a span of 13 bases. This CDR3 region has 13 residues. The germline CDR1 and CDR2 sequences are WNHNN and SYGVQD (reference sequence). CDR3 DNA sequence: TGCGCCAGCAGCTCTACGAGGTTCGATACGCAGTATTTT. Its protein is CASSSTRFDTQYF.

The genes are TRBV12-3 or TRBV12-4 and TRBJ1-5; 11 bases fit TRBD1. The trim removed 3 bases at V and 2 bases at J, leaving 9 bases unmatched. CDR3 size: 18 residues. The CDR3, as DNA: TGTGCCAGCAGTTTTATGGGACAGGGGGGACCGGGCAATCAGCCCCAGCATTTT. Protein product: CASSFMGQGGPGNQPQHF.

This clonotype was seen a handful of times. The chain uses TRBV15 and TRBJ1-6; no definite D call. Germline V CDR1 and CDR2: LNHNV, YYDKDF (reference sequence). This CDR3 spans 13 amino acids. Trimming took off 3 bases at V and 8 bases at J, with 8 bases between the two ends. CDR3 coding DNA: TGTGCCACCAGCAGTAAAGTTTATTCACCCCTCCACTTT. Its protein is CATSSKVYSPLHF.

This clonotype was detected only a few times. The CDR3 bases are TGCAGTGCTCAACCAGTGAACACTGAAGCTTTCTTT. Encoded protein: CSAQPVNTEAFF. The chain is built from TRBV20-1 and TRBJ1-1, with D unresolved. V was cut by 5 bases and J by 0 bases, with 7 bases left in between. Germline lookup yields CDR1 DFQATT and CDR2 SNEGSKA (reference sequence). The CDR3 has 12 amino acids.

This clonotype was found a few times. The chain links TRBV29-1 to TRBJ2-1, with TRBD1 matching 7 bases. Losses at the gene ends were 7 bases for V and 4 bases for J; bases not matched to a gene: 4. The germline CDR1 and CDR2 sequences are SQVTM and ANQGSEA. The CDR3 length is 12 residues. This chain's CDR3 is CSAGTEYNEQFF. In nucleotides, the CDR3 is TGCAGCGCCGGGACAGAATACAATGAGCAGTTCTTC.

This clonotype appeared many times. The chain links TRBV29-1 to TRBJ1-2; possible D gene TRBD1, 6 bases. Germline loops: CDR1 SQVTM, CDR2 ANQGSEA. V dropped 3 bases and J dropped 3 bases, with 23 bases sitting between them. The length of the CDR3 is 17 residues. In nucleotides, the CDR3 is TGCAGCGTTGAGGTCCAGGCGGAAAGGGGGATCGACTATGGCTACACCTTC. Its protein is CSVEVQAERGIDYGYTF. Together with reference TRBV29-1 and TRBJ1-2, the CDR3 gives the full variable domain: SAVISQKPSRDICQRGTSLTIQCQVDSQVTMMFWYRQQPGQSLTLIATANQGSEATYESGFVIDKFPISRPNLTFSTLTVSNMSPEDSSIYLCSVEVQAERGIDYGYTFGSGTRLTVV.

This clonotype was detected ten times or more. CDR3 in amino acids: CASSLGRTASYGYTF. DNA of the CDR3: TGCGCCAGCAGCTTGGGACGCACAGCTTCCTATGGCTACACCTTC. The chain uses TRBV5-1 and TRBJ1-2; D unresolved. Trimming cost V 0 bases and J 4 bases, with 13 bases left between them. Germline CDR1 and CDR2: SGHRS and YFSETQ. The CDR3 runs to 15 residues.

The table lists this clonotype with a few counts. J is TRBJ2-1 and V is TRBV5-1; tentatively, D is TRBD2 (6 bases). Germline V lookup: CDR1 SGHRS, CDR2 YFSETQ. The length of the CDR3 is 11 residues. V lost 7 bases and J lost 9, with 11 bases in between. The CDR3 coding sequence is TGCGCCAGCCGGGGGAGCGGTGAGCAGTTCTTC. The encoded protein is CASRGSGEQFF.

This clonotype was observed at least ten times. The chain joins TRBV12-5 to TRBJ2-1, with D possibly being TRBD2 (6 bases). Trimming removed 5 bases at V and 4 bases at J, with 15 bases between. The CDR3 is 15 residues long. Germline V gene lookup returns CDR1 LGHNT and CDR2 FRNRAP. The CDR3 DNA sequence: TGTGCTAGTGGTGACAACTTAGCGGAATACAATGAGCAGTTCTTC. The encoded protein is CASGDNLAEYNEQFF.

CDR3 sequence reads: CASSYPGQEQFF. The CDR3 DNA sequence: TGTGCCAGCAGTTACCCAGGACAGGAGCAGTTCTTC. V usage is TRBV6-5 and J usage is TRBJ2-1; possible D gene TRBD1, 6 bases. Per germline, CDR1 MNHEY and CDR2 SVGAGI. The ends were cut back, 2 bases at V and 10 bases at J, with 9 bases in the middle. This CDR3 is built from 12 residues.

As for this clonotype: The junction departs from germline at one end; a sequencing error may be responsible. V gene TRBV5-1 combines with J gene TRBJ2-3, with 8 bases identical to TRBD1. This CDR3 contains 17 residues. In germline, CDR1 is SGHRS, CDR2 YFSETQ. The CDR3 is CANSLSNRGAGTDTQYF. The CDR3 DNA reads TGCGCCAACAGCTTATCTAACAGGGGGGCCGGAACAGATACGCAGTATTTT.

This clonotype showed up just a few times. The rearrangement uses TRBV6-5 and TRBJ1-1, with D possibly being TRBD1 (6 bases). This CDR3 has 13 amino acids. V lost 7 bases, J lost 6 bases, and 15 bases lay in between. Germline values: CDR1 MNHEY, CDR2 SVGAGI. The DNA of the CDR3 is TGTGCCAGCAAATTGGGCAGGGGACCTGAAGCTTTCTTT. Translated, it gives CASKLGRGPEAFF.